This TCR beta chain is from a study of blood T cell repertoires in COVID-19. About the study: The United States, Italy and Spain were the sources of the acute and convalescent COVID-19 samples. Nucleic acid was either cDNA or gDNA, and it came from T cells, B-cell-depleted T cells, or PBMCs.

In the original workflow: Amplified reference gene primers provided the basis for estimating nucleated cell counts. Sequenced by immunoSEQ multiplex PCR; TCRdb stores in-frame clones only, minus some. V and J calls and clone size are as listed in that table; D and trimming were resolved from the DNA. The sample shows roughly 51,000 clones, roughly nine tenths of them seen only once. Input material: peripheral blood. This clonotype was sampled from a man in his sixties or seventies with acute or convalescent COVID-19.

The CDR3: CASSRTYTGKDSYEQYF. CDR3 DNA: TGTGCCAGCAGCCGAACCTATACAGGGAAAGACTCCTACGAGCAGTACTTC. J is TRBJ2-7 and V is TRBV14, with a tentative D call TRBD1 (6 bases). The CDR3 contains 17 residues. CDR1 is SGHDN and CDR2 is FVKESK in the germline V gene. The germline V and J ends were trimmed by 4 bases and 0 bases, with 19 bases remaining between them.